This TCR beta chain was profiled in a study of T cell responses to AZD1222 COVID-19 vaccine (dated by TCRdb to about 2021). In terms of the full investigation: AZD1222 recipients with second doses at about 4 weeks or about 12 weeks were pooled, because spike-specific TCR depth and breadth did not differ between schedules. Trial participants were enrolled by age into subgroups of 18-55, 56-69 and 70-plus years, and around 150, 28 and 57 TCR-sequenced participants, respectively, were included in these subgroups. A total of approximately 250 trial participants underwent TCR sequencing, of whom under 220 had received two doses of AZD1222 and around 25 had received two doses of the MenACWY control vaccine.

What the study reported, not specific to this receptor: No day 14 peak-response samples were available, so repertoires were characterized only after the peak T cell response. Conclusions about previously exposed vaccinees are limited, since just six AZD1222 recipients were seropositive for SARS-CoV-2 at baseline. After two AZD1222 doses, spike-specific TCR breadth and depth were significantly higher than at day 0 and than in MenACWY recipients. Epitopes outside the regions mutated in the B.1.351 and B.1.1.7 variants were reportedly recognized by nearly half of the unique spike-specific TCRs. In the small 56-69-year group, the increase in depth fell short of significance, most likely because of low power. Most participants were white British and females outnumbered males, and the authors suggested that clonal diversity may have been underestimated. The whole spike protein was spanned by vaccine-associated CD4 TCRs, and dominant responses were seen in regions 160-218 and 743-854.

For this clone: Its antigen remains undetermined. It has no much larger one-base neighbor in the sample; base qualities were not kept.

The CDR3 regions of human TCRbeta chains were analyzed by immunosequencing. In the paper's pipeline: TCRs in the repertoires were compared against a reference library of SARS-CoV-2-specific TCRs that had been generated with the MIRA antigen-specificity platform. Breadth was defined as the fraction of unique TCRs that were SARS-CoV-2-associated, and depth was defined as the fraction of total T cells that were SARS-CoV-2-associated. Each spike-specific TCR was assigned to its reactive spike region and to a CD4 or CD8 class using the MIRA data. Log10-transformed breadth and depth values were compared by one-way ANOVA with Sidak's multiple comparisons tests. The table comes from immuneACCESS by way of TCRdb, which keeps in-frame sequences with V and J called. Part of the clones is missing from these tables; in studies checked, under half for an unresolved V gene and the rest for unknown reasons. D and trimming were read from the DNA, whereas the V and J calls and clone size are those reported in that table. Within this sample are about 92,000 clones, with about 90% of them counted one time only. In total, the top ten clones hold around 8.1% of the sample.

The V and J ends are trimmed by 2 bases and 1 base, leaving 5 bases between them. Counted from cysteine to phenylalanine, this CDR3 has 13 amino acids. Left in the record is the CDR3 DNA by itself, 39 bases read in frame from the first base. Sample time point, as interpreted from the label and publication: baseline before first vaccination. Vaccinee samples came from UK trials COV001 and COV002, including a single-blind randomized controlled phase 2/3 trial of AZD1222 (ChAdOx1 nCoV-19) in healthy adults. For TCRbeta chain sequencing, PBMC samples from trial participants were taken at day 0 and at day 28 after the second dose.

This clonotype was obtained from an adult in good health. The chain uses TRBV12-3 or TRBV12-4 and TRBJ1-1, with the identity of the D gene unclear. Sequences were derived from peripheral blood, sampled on day 0 of AZD1222 vaccination. CDR3 loop: CASSLTWNTEAFF. The DNA sequence reads TGTGCCAGCAGTTTAACGTGGAACACTGAAGCTTTCTTT.